A selection of T cell receptor beta chains follows, all from one sample in a study of T-cell memory formation after mild COVID-19. TCRdb reprocessed the 5' RACE reads via MiXCR and lists one record per CDR3 protein. The sample consists of around 250,000 distinct CDR3 sequences, around 16% of them appearing once. What was sequenced was PBMCs or a T cell subset sorted from them (not recorded which). The receptors were gathered from a man aged 18 to 30 who had mild COVID-19 (a few samples of this study predate the infection). Cell type and time point are not known. The CDR3 runs from the conserved cysteine through the conserved F or W. D genes are given only for firm matches. Size tells how often a clone was seen (once, few, many) or the class of an expanded clone, and some rows leave it out.

TRBJ2-2	TRBV5-1	TRBD2	15	many	TGCGCCAGCAACGGGGGGGACATAAACACCGGGGAGCTGTTTTTT	CASNGGDINTGELFF
TRBJ2-1	TRBV6-2/TRBV6-3	TRBD1	14	-	TGTGCCAGTAAGCGGGACAGGGGCATCAATGAGCAGTTCTTC	CASKRDRGINEQFF
TRBJ2-1	TRBV7-3	-	14	few	TGTGCCAGCAGTGTACAGGGCTTCTACAATGAGCAGTTCTTC	CASSVQGFYNEQFF
TRBJ2-7	TRBV19	-	13	-	TGTGCCAGTAGTATCAAGGTTACCTACGAGCAGTACTTC	CASSIKVTYEQYF
TRBJ2-3	TRBV12-3/TRBV12-4	-	15	few	TGTGCCAGCAGTAGGGATGTGACGGGAAGGGATACGCAGTATTTT	CASSRDVTGRDTQYF
TRBJ1-1	TRBV7-9	TRBD1	15	few	TGTGCCAGCAGCTCTTACCGGGACAGGGGCACTGAAGCTTTCTTT	CASSSYRDRGTEAFF
TRBJ2-3	TRBV28	TRBD1	15	-	TGTGCCAGCAGCGAGATACAGGGGAAGACAGATACGCAGTATTTT	CASSEIQGKTDTQYF
TRBJ2-1	TRBV15	TRBD1	13	few	TGTGCCACCAGCGGGGACAGATACAATGAGCAGTTCTTC	CATSGDRYNEQFF
TRBJ1-1	TRBV20-1	-	14	-	TGCAGTGCTCTCCCTTCCAACCCCTACACTGAAGCTTTCTTT	CSALPSNPYTEAFF
TRBJ2-3	TRBV29-1	-	12	-	TGCAGCGTTCTGGTTTGGACAGATACGCAGTATTTT	CSVLVWTDTQYF
TRBJ1-1	TRBV25-1	-	13	few	TGTGCCAGCAGTGAATTCGGGAACACTGAAGCTTTCTTT	CASSEFGNTEAFF
TRBJ1-1	TRBV19	-	15	few	TGTGCCAGTAGTAATCTACAGGGTATCCCCCTGATTGCTTTCTTT	CASSNLQGIPLIAFF
TRBJ2-3	TRBV6-2/TRBV6-3	TRBD2	16	-	TGTGCCAGCAGTGCAATTCGACTAGCGAGGGCAGATACGCAGTATTTT	CASSAIRLARADTQYF
TRBJ2-1	TRBV2	-	12	few	TGTGCCAGCAGTAGGGCTAACAATGAGCAGTTCTTC	CASSRANNEQFF
TRBJ1-4	TRBV25-1	-	13	-	TGTGCCAGCGGCTTCGGGACACTCGAAAAACTGTTTTTT	CASGFGTLEKLFF
TRBJ2-3	TRBV7-8	-	15	few	TGTGCCAGCAGCTTACTAACAGGGATCACAGATACGCAGTATTTT	CASSLLTGITDTQYF
TRBJ1-1	TRBV7-6	-	15	many	TGTGCCAGCAGCTTCCAGACAGGTACCAACACTGAAGCTTTCTTT	CASSFQTGTNTEAFF
TRBJ1-5	TRBV6-5	TRBD1	17	-	TGTGCCAGCACTAGTGTAACAGGGGGCTTCGGCAATCAGCCCCAGCATTTT	CASTSVTGGFGNQPQHF
TRBJ2-1	TRBV28	TRBD2	14	-	TGTGCCAGCAGCCCTAGCGGGGGGGCGGATGAGCAGTTCTTC	CASSPSGGADEQFF
TRBJ2-3	TRBV7-2	-	16	few	TGTGCCAGCAGCCAAGGCGGGCGGGCGAGCACAGATACGCAGTATTTT	CASSQGGRASTDTQYF
TRBJ1-1	TRBV9	-	14	few	TGTGCCAGCAGCGTAGGGGACATGGGCACTGAAGCTTTCTTT	CASSVGDMGTEAFF
TRBJ2-7	TRBV5-1	-	12	few	TGCGCCAGCAGCTTAACCCAGCGTGAGCAGTACTTC	CASSLTQREQYF
TRBJ2-1	TRBV24-1	-	16	few	TGTGCCACCAGTGGAGGGTTTCTCCGCTCTTACAATGAGCAGTTCTTC	CATSGGFLRSYNEQFF
TRBJ1-2	TRBV7-2	-	16	-	TGTGCCAGCAGCCCACGGGACGCCGGGTTATGGGGTGGCTACACCTTC	CASSPRDAGLWGGYTF
TRBJ2-4	TRBV2	-	18	few	TGTGCCAGCAGTGAAGCCGTAACAGGCCCTCTAGCCAAAAACATTCAGTACTTC	CASSEAVTGPLAKNIQYF
TRBJ1-4	TRBV4-3	-	15	few	TGCGCCAGCAGCCTAGCCAGGGGTGCGAGTGAAAAACTGTTTTTT	CASSLARGASEKLFF
TRBJ1-6	TRBV5-1	-	13	-	TGCGCCAGCAGCCAGGACTCGAGCTCACCCCTCCACTTT	CASSQDSSSPLHF
TRBJ2-3	TRBV4-3	-	14	many	TGCGCCAGCAGCCTAGACAGCCAAGCAGATACGCAGTATTTT	CASSLDSQADTQYF
TRBJ2-1	TRBV6-5	-	14	-	TGTGCCAGCAGTTACGTAGCCGGATCCAATGAGCAGTTCTTC	CASSYVAGSNEQFF
TRBJ1-1	TRBV7-2	-	14	few	TGTGCCAGCAGGGGAGGGGTCAGGGGCACTGAAGCTTTCTTT	CASRGGVRGTEAFF
TRBJ2-1	TRBV10-3	-	12	-	TGTGCCATCAAGGGAGCAGGAGATGAGCAGTTCTTC	CAIKGAGDEQFF